Listed below are T cell receptor beta chains from one sample, sequenced in a study of blood T cells in healthy people across ages. TCRdb redid the calling of the 5' RACE reads with MiXCR, one entry per CDR3 protein. The sample holds roughly 2 million distinct CDR3 sequences; less than 50% are singletons and the top ten take over 2%. The material sequenced was blood. Source of these receptors: a woman aged 40-49 years in good health. Each CDR3 is given with its conserved first and last residue.

TRBJ2-7	TRBV29-1	CSVADRGYEQYF
TRBJ2-5	TRBV7-6	CASSATGLAVGETQYF
TRBJ2-7	TRBV5-1	CASQPDTSEQYF
TRBJ1-6	TRBV7-9	CASSFESRGSTRSYNSPLHF
TRBJ2-5	TRBV10-3	CATGGTGGSEETQYF
TRBJ2-5	TRBV2	CASSELLVSQETQYF
TRBJ2-3	TRBV7-6	CASSPKRGRPSTDTQYF
TRBJ2-4	TRBV6-5	CASSYSLEGPHIQYF
TRBJ1-1	TRBV6-6	CASSYKGPDTEAFF
TRBJ2-1	TRBV15	CATSKELAAKYNEQFF
TRBJ1-2	TRBV5-1	CASSLDGTGNYGYTF
TRBJ2-3	TRBV6-2/TRBV6-3	CASRLWGADTQYF